This TCR beta chain was captured in a study of technical replicates of blood from a handful of donors (TCRdb year 2017). Libraries were constructed by the immunoSEQ multiplex PCR assay. What TCRdb holds here is the immuneACCESS table cut down to in-frame rearrangements. Part of the clones is not present; checked against another copy, under half of the missing clones reflect an unresolved V gene, and the others are unexplained. The sample contains tens of thousands of clones, 97% of them found a single time. The top ten clones comprise 0.15% to 0.25% of the sample. About this clone: Its antigen has not been determined. No qualities accompany the bases; no much larger clone lies one base away.

This clonotype originated in a human donor in good health. Sequenced input: T cells isolated from PBMCs.

The DNA reads TGTGCCAGCACCAAGGACTGGGGTACCGACTATGGCTACACCTTC. Its protein reads: CASTKDWGTDYGYTF. The sequence links TRBV27 to TRBJ1-2, with the D gene too uncertain to name. V and J are truncated by 7 bases and 3 bases respectively, leaving an intervening sequence of 18 bases. CDR1 MNHEY and CDR2 SMNVEV are derived from the germline V gene (reference sequence). The CDR3 sequence holds 15 residues, the cysteine and phenylalanine included. The only DNA kept is the CDR3, 45 bases in frame from the first base.